These 17 T cell receptor beta chains originate from one sample sequenced in a study of T cell responses to AZD1222 COVID-19 vaccine listed by TCRdb under 2021. Library method: the immunoSEQ multiplex PCR assay. This is the immuneACCESS table as TCRdb keeps it, with only in-frame sequences that have V and J called. A part of the clones is gone; compared with another copy, unresolved V genes explain less than half, and the rest is unexplained. The sample has 120,000 or so clones on record, 85% to 90% of them singletons. The top ten hold approximately 27% of the sample. The time point label of this sample denotes: baseline before first vaccination. The sequenced sample was peripheral blood, obtained on day 0 of AZD1222 vaccination. These receptor sequences come from an adult in good health.

This CDR3 reads CASSTGQGRSQPQHF. CDR3 in DNA: TGTGCCAGCAGCACAGGACAGGGAAGAAGTCAGCCCCAGCATTTT. The chain employs TRBV4-2 and TRBJ1-5, with TRBD1 matching 8 bases. Germline V gene sequence: CDR1 LGHNA, CDR2 YNFKEQ. The CDR3 covers 15 residues. Unmatched junction bases numbered 9, after V lost 5 bases and J lost 6 bases.

This clone was seen just once. The rearrangement links TRBV7-2 to TRBJ2-7; D is unclear. Germline V gene data show CDR1 as SGHTA and CDR2 as FQGNSA. The length of the CDR3 is 15 residues. Trimming took off 5 bases at V and 0 bases at J, with 14 bases between the two ends. The CDR3 is CASSPLHLGSYEQYF. DNA of the CDR3: TGTGCCAGCAGCCCCCTCCATTTAGGCTCCTACGAGCAGTACTTC.

The V call is TRBV7-9, the J call TRBJ2-2; TRBD1 is a possible D gene (6 bases). Between the trimmed V and J ends, which lost 5 bases and 1 base, there was a span of 8 bases. Per germline, CDR1 SEHNR and CDR2 FQNEAQ (reference sequence). There are 14 residues in the CDR3. CDR3 amino acids: CASSQTGNTGELFF. The CDR3 nucleotides are TGTGCCAGCAGCCAGACAGGGAACACCGGGGAGCTGTTTTTT.

This chain joins TRBV27 and TRBJ2-5; a possible D gene is TRBD2 (6 bases). The CDR3 has 14 amino acids. The V and J ends lost 2 bases and 1 base respectively, with 8 bases between them. From germline, CDR1 is MNHEY and CDR2 SMNVEV (reference sequence). The CDR3 reads CASSLAGIQETQYF. For the CDR3, the DNA is TGTGCCAGCAGTTTAGCGGGGATCCAAGAGACCCAGTACTTC.

The chain carries TRBV7-2 and TRBJ2-3; perhaps D is TRBD1 or TRBD2 (5 bases each). V lost 5 bases and J 1 base, leaving 19 bases between the germline ends. Germline assignment: CDR1 SGHTA and CDR2 FQGNSA. The CDR3 extends over 17 amino acids. The CDR3 reads CASSGRVRGEGTDTQYF. CDR3 nucleotide sequence: TGTGCCAGCAGCGGCAGAGTTAGAGGGGAAGGCACAGATACGCAGTATTTT.

V gene TRBV7-8 combines with J gene TRBJ2-5; TRBD2 matches at 14 bases. CDR1 SGHVS and CDR2 FQNEAQ come from the germline V gene. J was trimmed by 2 bases and V by 5 bases; bases with no gene match: 7. There are 17 residues in the CDR3. The CDR3 protein is CASSPRTSGRIQETQYF. Here the CDR3 DNA reads TGTGCCAGCAGCCCCAGGACTAGCGGGAGGATACAAGAGACCCAGTACTTC.

CDR3 region: CASSFQYGYTF. The CDR3, as DNA: TGTGCCAGCAGCTTCCAATATGGCTACACCTTC. V gene TRBV5-8 combines with J gene TRBJ1-2, with D hard to call. V was cut by 2 bases and J by 5 bases, with 4 bases left in between. The CDR3 contains 11 residues. The germline V gene has CDR1 SGHTS and CDR2 YDEGEE. Filled out from reference TRBV5-8 and TRBJ1-2, the complete variable domain reads EAGVTQSPTHLIKTRGQQATLRCSPISGHTSVYWYQQALGLGLQFLLWYDEGEERNRGNFPPRFSGRQFPNYSSELNVNALELEDSALYLCASSFQYGYTFGSGTRLTVV.

The rearrangement joins TRBV4-3 to TRBJ1-4, with a weak D call TRBD1 (5 bases). V dropped 0 bases and J dropped 5 bases, with 10 bases sitting between them. The CDR3 is 15 residues long. Per the germline V gene, CDR1 is LGHNA and CDR2 is YSLEER. The CDR3, as DNA: TGCGCCAGCAGCCAAGACAGGGTCCTGAATGAAAAACTGTTTTTT. Encoded protein: CASSQDRVLNEKLFF.

This chain joins TRBV6-1 and TRBJ2-7; D unresolved. This CDR3 contains 14 residues. From germline, CDR1 is MNHNS and CDR2 SASEGT. V lost 1 base and J lost 5, with 12 bases in between. The CDR3 DNA is TGTGCCAGCAGTGAAGGCCCAGCTTCTCACGAGCAGTACTTC. Translation gives CASSEGPASHEQYF.

The chain is built from TRBV5-3 and TRBJ2-7; D possibly corresponds to TRBD1 (5 bases). TRBV5-3 is recorded as an ORF, its role being uncertain. V lost 0 bases and J lost 7, with 14 bases in between. The CDR3 is 14 residues long. The CDR3 spells CARSLGGAPWEQYF. The CDR3 bases are TGTGCCAGAAGCTTGGGGGGCGCCCCCTGGGAGCAGTACTTC.

Only a few counts were recorded for this clone. The rearrangement uses TRBV7-9 and TRBJ1-3; D gene uncertain. Germline CDR1 reads SEHNR; CDR2 reads FQNEAQ (reference sequence). Trimming removed 7 bases from V and 2 bases from J, with 9 bases in between. CDR3 size: 13 residues. This chain's CDR3 is CASTGGPGNTIYF. The CDR3 DNA is TGTGCCAGCACCGGAGGGCCTGGAAACACCATATATTTT.

The chain combines TRBV12-3 or TRBV12-4 with TRBJ1-3, with D uncertain. This CDR3 is built from 13 residues. V was pared by 1 base and J by 2 bases, with 3 bases between. CDR3 residues: CASSLGPGNTIYF. In nucleotides, the CDR3 is TGTGCCAGCAGTTTAGGCCCTGGAAACACCATATATTTT.

The chain couples TRBV27 to TRBJ1-2, with D hard to call. Germline lookup yields CDR1 MNHEY and CDR2 SMNVEV (reference sequence). Trimming pared 2 bases from V and 4 bases from J, leaving 8 bases between. The CDR3 has 13 amino acids. CDR3 sequence (DNA): TGTGCCAGCAGTTTAGAGGTCGGCTATGGCTACACCTTC. It yields the protein CASSLEVGYGYTF.

CDR3 sequence: CASSVVWERLDEQFF. The CDR3 coding sequence is TGTGCCAGCAGCGTAGTGTGGGAGAGGCTCGATGAGCAGTTCTTC. The chain couples TRBV9 to TRBJ2-1; D perhaps matches TRBD2 (5 bases). Germline assignment: CDR1 SGDLS and CDR2 YYNGEE. V lost 0 bases and J lost 8, with 15 bases in between. This CDR3 has 15 amino acids.

With regard to this clone: The sample holds other DNA sequences that translate to the same CDR3. The J gene is TRBJ1-2, the V gene TRBV7-9; D is perhaps TRBD1 (6 bases). The CDR3 runs to 12 residues. V was shortened by 1 base and J by 7 bases, with 7 bases between the two germline ends. Looked up from germline, CDR1 is SEHNR and CDR2 is FQNEAQ (reference sequence). CDR3: CASSLGGLGYTF. Written as DNA, the CDR3 is TGTGCCAGCAGCTTAGGGGGGCTTGGCTACACCTTC. Based on the CDR3 plus reference TRBV7-9 and TRBJ1-2, the full variable domain is DTGVSQNPRHKITKRGQNVTFRCDPISEHNRLYWYRQTLGQGPEFLTYFQNEAQLEKSRLLSDRFSAERPKGSFSTLEIQRTEQGDSAMYLCASSLGGLGYTFGSGTRLTVV.

This clone occurred once. The chain employs TRBV6-5 and TRBJ1-2; 9 bases are a match to TRBD1. The germline V gene encodes CDR1 MNHEY and CDR2 SVGAGI. This CDR3 region has 13 residues. After removal of 6 bases from V and 6 bases from J, the junction contained 5 bases not matched to a gene. The CDR3 coding sequence is TGTGCCAGCAGCCCCGGACAGGGGAATGGCTACACCTTC. As protein: CASSPGQGNGYTF.

J is TRBJ2-7 and V is TRBV7-3, with TRBD1 matching over 9 bases. The CDR3 totals 13 residues. CDR1 is SGHTA and CDR2 is FQGTGA in the germline V gene. J was trimmed by 6 bases and V by 4 bases; bases with no gene match: 4. CDR3 in DNA: TGTGCCAGCAGCTCCGGGACAGGGTTCGAGCAGTACTTC. Amino acids: CASSSGTGFEQYF.